The 6 T cell receptor beta chains reported below all come from one sample, sequenced in a study of blood T cells in healthy people across ages. A J-beta primer mix and a sample-barcoded 5' primer were used in a second PCR of about 7 to 12 cycles. One entry per CDR3 protein, called by TCRdb with MiXCR from the 5' RACE reads. This sample has more than 1,400,000 distinct CDR3 sequences, with around two fifths found just once. The sequencing input was blood. The receptors derive from a woman aged 18 to 35 in good health.

The V gene is TRBV12-3 or TRBV12-4, the J gene TRBJ1-4; no firm D call. V was trimmed by 5 bases and J by 4 bases, leaving 14 bases between them. The length of the CDR3 is 15 residues. CDR3 residues: CASSQRGALNEKLFF. DNA of the CDR3: TGTGCCAGCAGTCAACGGGGAGCCCTTAATGAAAAACTGTTTTTT.

This clonotype was detected once. V gene TRBV27 combines with J gene TRBJ2-7, with TRBD2 matching over 9 bases. Trimming cost V 3 bases and J 4 bases; bases outside gene matches: 10. CDR3 length: 16 amino acids. CDR1 and CDR2 (germline): MNHEY, SMNVEV (reference sequence). CDR3 residues: CASSFQARGGLYEQYF. The CDR3 nucleotides read TGTGCCAGCAGTTTCCAAGCGCGGGGGGGCCTGTACGAGCAGTACTTC.

This clonotype was seen just once. The J gene is TRBJ2-2, the V gene TRBV6-5, with a weak D call TRBD1 (7 bases). The CDR3 runs 15 residues. The germline V gene has CDR1 MNHEY and CDR2 SVGAGI. V lost 6 bases and J lost 3, with 14 bases in between. Here the CDR3 reads CASSRGDRDTGELFF. For the CDR3, the DNA is TGTGCCAGCAGCCGCGGGGACAGAGACACCGGGGAGCTGTTTTTT.

The rearrangement uses TRBV28 and TRBJ1-4, with 7 bases that match TRBD1. Trimming cost V 3 bases and J 9 bases; bases outside gene matches: 7. CDR1 MDHEN and CDR2 SYDVKM come from the germline V gene. This CDR3 is 14 amino acids long. This CDR3 reads CASSFEDRVKKLFF. CDR3 nucleotide sequence: TGTGCCAGCAGTTTTGAAGACAGGGTCAAAAAACTGTTTTTT.

This clonotype was seen more than once but under ten times. The chain carries TRBV20-1 and TRBJ1-1; D is uncertain. Germline assignment: CDR1 DFQATT and CDR2 SNEGSKA (reference sequence). The CDR3 loop spans 10 amino acids. CDR3: CSAAGTEAFF. The CDR3 DNA reads TGCAGCGCTGCGGGGACTGAAGCTTTCTTT.

This chain connects TRBV12-3 or TRBV12-4 to TRBJ2-3; D uncertain. With 0 bases removed from V and 6 bases from J, the gap between germline ends came to 10 bases. The CDR3 totals 14 residues. Written as DNA, the CDR3 is TGTGCCAGCAGTTTAGCTACCTATTCCGATACGCAGTATTTT. Protein sequence: CASSLATYSDTQYF.